Described below is a single T cell receptor beta chain sequence and its context. Trimming stripped 1 base from V and 0 bases from J, with 13 bases between. Germline V gene sequence: CDR1 SGHAT, CDR2 FQNNGV. The CDR3 loop spans 16 amino acids. The table came from immunoSEQ multiplex PCR; TCRdb's copy has only in-frame clones and leaves some out. The sample gives 85,000 to 90,000 clones, 80% to 95% of which show up once; roughly 0.25% is in the top ten. This record belongs to a study of technical replicates of blood from several donors. The V gene is TRBV11-2, the J gene TRBJ2-7; a possible D gene is TRBD2 (5 bases). Material for sequencing was T cells isolated from PBMCs. This clonotype originated in a human donor in good health. CDR3 nucleotides: TGTGCCAGCAGCTTAGGCGGAGCGGATAGCTCCTACGAGCAGTACTTC. This codes for CASSLGGADSSYEQYF.